The clone carrying this TCR beta chain has at least ten counts. The antigen is undetermined. The data derive from a study of identical twins. TCRdb fed the 5' RACE reads into MiXCR, producing one record per CDR3 protein. The sample records under 300,000 distinct CDR3 sequences, roughly an eighth being singletons. General observations from the study: Among monozygotic twins, out-of-frame TCR alpha sharing exceeded what models predicted. The degree of excess twin sharing was weaker in beta out-of-frame sequences.

These data also featured in a second study, about yellow fever vaccine responses in identical twins.

This clonotype originated in a woman between 18 and 29 years old in good health. The sample consisted of memory (CD45RO+) T cells sorted from blood.

For the CDR3, the DNA is TGTGCCAGCAGCCTGAGCCTTGCCCCCGGGACCCAGTACTTC. It codes for CASSLSLAPGTQYF. The chain links TRBV12-3 or TRBV12-4 to TRBJ2-5; no reliable D call. The V end lost 6 bases, the J end lost 7 bases, and 18 bases lay between the germline ends. The CDR3 covers 14 residues.